The subject of this entry is one T cell receptor beta chain. The source of the sample is a study of cytomegalovirus exposure and HLA in healthy donors. PCR involved 60 Vbeta and 13 Jbeta primers. This table comes from immunoSEQ multiplex PCR, and its TCRdb copy is limited to in-frame clones, with some not included. The sample consists of 90,000 to 100,000 clones, approximately 74% of them appearing once. The CDR3 extends over 16 amino acids. The V end lost 0 bases, the J end lost 4 bases, and 15 bases lay between the germline ends. Germline-derived CDR1 and CDR2 are MGHRA and YSYEKL. Sequencing was carried out using PBMCs. This clonotype originated in a male donor in good health and CMV-seronegative. The rearrangement joins TRBV4-1 to TRBJ1-1; D not certain. The CDR3 DNA follows: TGCGCCAGCAGCCAAGATAGGGTCGGTGGGAGCACTGAAGCTTTCTTT. Its translation is CASSQDRVGGSTEAFF.